The following is a T cell receptor beta chain sequence with its context. In the study's own analysis: Amplification from reference gene primers served as the basis for estimated nucleated cell counts. TCRdb keeps only in-frame clones here, not all; method: immunoSEQ multiplex PCR. V and J calls and clone size are copied from that table; D and trimming were computed from the DNA. The data contain roughly 21,000 clones, around nine tenths of them singletons. This entry is derived from a study of blood T cell repertoires in COVID-19. Whole-study context: The origin of the acute and convalescent COVID-19 samples was the United States, Italy and Spain. In each case, the material was cDNA or gDNA derived from T cells, B-cell-depleted T cells, or PBMCs.

V was shortened by 7 bases and J by 1 base, with 16 bases between the two germline ends. The CDR3 contains 15 residues. Per the germline V gene, CDR1 is SGHRS and CDR2 is YFSETQ. The sequencing sample was made of peripheral blood. The chain employs TRBV5-1 and TRBJ2-3, with a weak D call TRBD1 (6 bases). The source is a human donor with acute or convalescent COVID-19. The donor label of this sample is uncertain. In DNA, the CDR3 is TGCGCCAGCCGACTTCCGGACAGACGCACAGATACGCAGTATTTT. This sequence encodes CASRLPDRRTDTQYF.